This paragraph reports one TCR beta chain. Its antigen is as yet unknown. CD8+ and CD4+ blood T cells underwent TCR beta sequencing. CDR1 and CDR2 from the germline V gene are SNHLY and FYNNEI. Between the trimmed V and J ends, which lost 1 base and 6 bases, there was a span of 10 bases. CDR3 length equals 13 residues. The record originates from a study of CD8 T cells in Susac syndrome. General observations from the study: An acknowledgment was made by the study that its TCR sequencing and HLA analysis involved relatively few individuals.

Reverse transcription of about 0.5 to 1 ug RNA used random hexamers. It was immunoSEQ multiplex PCR that amplified TCR beta CDR3 across 54 Vbeta and 13 Jbeta. Each CDR3 protein is one row after TCRdb ran MiXCR on the immunoSEQ multiplex PCR reads. The table has under 250,000 distinct CDR3 sequences, over 85% seen once. The chain joins TRBV2 to TRBJ2-7, with D possibly TRBD2 on 6 matching bases. This sequence originates from a human donor with multiple sclerosis. The sample consisted of CD4+ T cells from PBMCs. CDR3 residues: CASSEGLEREQYF. The CDR3 nucleotides are TGTGCCAGCAGTGAAGGACTAGAACGCGAGCAGTACTTC. The complete variable domain, with remaining parts taken from reference TRBV2 and TRBJ2-7, reads EPEVTQTPSHQVTQMGQEVILRCVPISNHLYFYWYRQILGQKVEFLVSFYNNEISEKSEIFDDQFSVERPDGSNFTLKIRSTKLEDSAMYFCASSEGLEREQYFGPGTRLTVT.